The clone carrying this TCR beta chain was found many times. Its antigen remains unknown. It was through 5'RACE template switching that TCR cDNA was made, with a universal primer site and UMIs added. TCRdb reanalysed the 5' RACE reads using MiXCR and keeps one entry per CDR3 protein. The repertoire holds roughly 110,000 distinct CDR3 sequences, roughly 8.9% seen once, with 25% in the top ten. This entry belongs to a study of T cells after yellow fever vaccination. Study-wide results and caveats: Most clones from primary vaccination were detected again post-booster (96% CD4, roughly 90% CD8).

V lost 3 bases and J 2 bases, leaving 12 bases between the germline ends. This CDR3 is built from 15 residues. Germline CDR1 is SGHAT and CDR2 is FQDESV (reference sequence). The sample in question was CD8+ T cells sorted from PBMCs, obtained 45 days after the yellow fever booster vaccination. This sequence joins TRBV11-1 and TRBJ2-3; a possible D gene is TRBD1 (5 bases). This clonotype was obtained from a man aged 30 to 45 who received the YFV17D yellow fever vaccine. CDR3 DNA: TGTGCCAGCAGCTTCAGGGATTCCGTCACAGATACGCAGTATTTT. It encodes CASSFRDSVTDTQYF.